This TCR beta chain was observed in a study of vaccination and CD4 T cells after COVID-19. Study in general: Recovered-phase convalescent patients showed SARS-CoV-2 positivity by nasal swab PCR; nine were mild, one severe. Post-vaccine specimens were obtained a median about 70 days after dose two (range 14 to 241).

In this sample, this clonotype turned up a few times. Its target is unknown. Treatment denoted: approximately nine-day PBMC culture with coronavirus spike peptide pools or control peptides (ViraFEST assay). There were positive PCR dates ranging from March to December 2020, all predating US Alpha, Beta and Delta variants. Negative selection recovered the CD4+ T cells once they had spent nine to eleven days in culture. Oncomine TCR Beta short-read sequencing was applied to DNA from cultured CD4+ T cells. TCRdb redid the calling of the PCR reads with MiXCR, one entry per CDR3 protein. The sample carries about 21,000 distinct CDR3 sequences, 40% recorded once. Germline V gene sequence: CDR1 LNHDA, CDR2 SQIVND (reference sequence). Trimming shortened V by 9 bases and J by 6 bases, and 17 bases separated the two germline ends. The CDR3 consists of 13 residues.

The source of this sequence is a human donor who had recovered from COVID-19. The specimen comprised CD4+ T cells from blood, cultured in vitro, sampled after SARS-CoV-2 vaccination. The J gene is TRBJ1-2, the V gene TRBV19, with D hard to call. CDR3 in amino acids: CASPHWFENGYTF. The CDR3 DNA reads as TGTGCCAGCCCGCACTGGTTTGAGAATGGCTACACCTTC.